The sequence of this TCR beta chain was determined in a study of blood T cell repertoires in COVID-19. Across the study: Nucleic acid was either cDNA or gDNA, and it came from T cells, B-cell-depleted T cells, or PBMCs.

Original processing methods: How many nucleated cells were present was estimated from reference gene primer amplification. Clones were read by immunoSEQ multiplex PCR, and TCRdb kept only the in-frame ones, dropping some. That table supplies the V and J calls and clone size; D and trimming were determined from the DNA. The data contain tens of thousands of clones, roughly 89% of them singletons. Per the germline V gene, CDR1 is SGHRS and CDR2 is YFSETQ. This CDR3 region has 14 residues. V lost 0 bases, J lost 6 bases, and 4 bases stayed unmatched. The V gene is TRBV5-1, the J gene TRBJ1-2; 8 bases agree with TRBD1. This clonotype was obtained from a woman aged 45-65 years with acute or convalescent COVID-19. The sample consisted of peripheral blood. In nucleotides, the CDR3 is TGCGCCAGCAGCTTGGGGACAGGGCAGGATGGCTACACCTTC. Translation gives CASSLGTGQDGYTF.